This T cell receptor beta chain derives from a study of vaccination and CD4 T cells after COVID-19. Study-level information: Stimulation of the cells used overlapping spike peptide pools from SARS-CoV-2 and from the common cold coronaviruses HCoV-NL63, HCoV-OC43 and HCoV-229E.

Trimming cost V 10 bases and J 6 bases, with 15 bases left between them. This CDR3 has 13 amino acids. The germline V gene has CDR1 ENHRY and CDR2 SYGVKD. Study outcomes and limitations: SARS-CoV-2-reactive clonotypes showed a nonsignificant median rise from approximately 21 to 40.

Turning to this clonotype: Its specificity is unknown.

Researchers used the Oncomine TCR Beta short-read assay to sequence DNA from cultured CD4+ T cells. TCRdb fed the PCR reads into MiXCR, producing one record per CDR3 protein. The sample carries 10,000 or so distinct CDR3 sequences, 53% recorded once. The treatment denotes: approximately 11-day PBMC culture with coronavirus spike peptide pools or control peptides (ViraFEST assay). Two million PBMCs were grown per well alongside 7.5 to 10 IU/ml IL-2 and approximately 9.8 ug/ml peptide pools. The sequence came from a human donor who had recovered from COVID-19. The sequenced sample was CD4+ T cells from blood, cultured in vitro. The V and J genes are TRBV10-3 and TRBJ2-2, with D maybe TRBD1 (6 bases). DNA of the CDR3: TGTGCCACCACAGGACAGTACGCCGGGGAGCTGTTTTTT. Protein: CATTGQYAGELFF.